This entry concerns a single TCR beta chain. This CDR3 contains 16 residues. V was clipped by 6 bases and J by 4 bases, with 22 bases between them. The germline V gene encodes CDR1 MDHEN and CDR2 SYDVKM. This record comes from a study of Graves' ophthalmopathy and Graves' hyperthyroidism. Study background: At initial diagnosis, peripheral blood was obtained, and this preceded any treatment.

RNA transcripts yielded amplified TCR beta CDR3 regions. First-round RT-PCR with HTBI primers preceded a second-round multiplex PCR. TCRdb passed the multiplex PCR reads through MiXCR, listing each CDR3 protein once. Of hundreds of thousands of distinct CDR3 sequences in the sample, around 20% were seen once. By definition, stable hyperthyroidism involved no ophthalmopathy within 18 months of follow-up. Ineligible for inclusion were patients with other autoimmune diseases, uncontrolled infections, pregnancy or lactation. The specimen was peripheral blood. The sequence derives from a woman aged 18-29 years with stable Graves' hyperthyroidism. The chain has TRBV28 and TRBJ2-7; D tentatively fits TRBD1 or TRBD2 (7 bases each). The CDR3 spells CASRTQGGGITYEQYF. The CDR3 DNA is TGTGCCAGCAGGACCCAGGGGGGAGGGATTACGTACGAGCAGTACTTC.